This T cell receptor beta chain was identified in a study of T cells in Graves' hyperthyroidism and ophthalmopathy. Clinical symptoms, serum thyroxine and TRAb, thyroid ultrasound and orbital computed tomography were used for the diagnoses. From less than 13 ml of fresh peripheral blood, PBMCs were isolated. In germline, CDR1 is SGHDT, CDR2 YYEEEE. Trimming left V 4 bases short and J 9 bases short, with 14 bases between. The CDR3 length is 13 residues. This clonotype was detected a few times. RNA transcripts served as the template for amplifying TCR beta CDR3 regions. HTBI primers were employed in a first-round RT-PCR of the TCR CDR3. In TCRdb, the multiplex PCR reads were re-called with MiXCR into one record per CDR3 protein. Here the sample spans about 770,000 distinct CDR3 sequences, roughly a sixth being singletons.

The chain links TRBV5-6 to TRBJ2-1; TRBD2 might be the D (7 bases). The sequenced material came from blood. The TCR sequence derives from a woman in her fifties or sixties with Graves' hyperthyroidism that later progressed to Graves' ophthalmopathy. In nucleotides, the CDR3 is TGTGCCAGCAGCCCAACGGGGGGCCCTGAGCAGTTCTTC. It is translated as CASSPTGGPEQFF.